This T cell receptor beta chain was captured by sequencing in a study of blood T cell repertoires in COVID-19. TCRdb's copy holds only in-frame clones and misses some; the assay was immunoSEQ multiplex PCR. The table has 86,000 or so clones, under 85% seen once. The CDR3 runs 16 residues. Germline V gene sequence: CDR1 SGHDN, CDR2 FVKESK. Trimming cost V 1 base and J 1 base; bases outside gene matches: 5. This receptor was obtained from a man in his 70s with acute or convalescent COVID-19. The J gene is TRBJ2-7, the V gene TRBV14; 9 positions agree with TRBD1. The sequenced sample was peripheral blood. The DNA of the CDR3 is TGTGCCAGCAGCCAAGCGACAGGGGGAATTTCCTACGAGCAGTACGTC. As protein: CASSQATGGISYEQYV.